The source of this T cell receptor beta chain is a study of T cells after yellow fever vaccination. TCRdb re-derived calls from the 5' RACE reads in MiXCR, one entry per CDR3 protein. The sample has some 390,000 distinct CDR3 sequences, around 19% seen once. The CDR3 has 14 amino acids. Between the trimmed V and J ends, which lost 3 bases and 7 bases, there was a span of 13 bases. Per the germline V gene, CDR1 is DFQATT and CDR2 is SNEGSKA (reference sequence). This clonotype was seen only a few times. Source: PBMCs, taken before the yellow fever booster vaccination. V usage is TRBV20-1 and J usage is TRBJ1-6; D gene uncertain. The clonotype originates from a man between 18 and 29 years old who received the YFV17D yellow fever vaccine. The DNA for the CDR3 is TGCAGTGCTAGGAGAGGCTCGCGGAATTCACCCCTCCACTTT. Its translation: CSARRGSRNSPLHF.